This entry concerns a single TCR beta chain. Via MiXCR, TCRdb re-called the RACE reads, giving one row per CDR3 protein. This sample has 45,000 to 65,000 distinct CDR3 sequences; over 9% occur once, and the top ten carry 8% to 10%. The data were taken from a study of human T cells and chemical hapten exposure. Study-wide background: A roughly 2 cm by roughly 2 cm inner upper arm patch received 2% DPC for sensitization. During the roughly 25-week study period, patients had diphenylcyclopropenone applied to the scalp every week.

As for time point: pre-sensitization, week 0. The treatment: therapeutic diphenylcyclopropenone sensitization with weekly scalp DPC. Germline lookup yields CDR1 DFQATT and CDR2 SNEGSKA (reference sequence). V dropped 3 bases and J dropped 6 bases, with 23 bases sitting between them. This CDR3 is built from 16 residues. The receptor was isolated from a man aged 40-50 years with alopecia areata. Some clones in this sample may be carry-over from other donors' samples. The chain recombines TRBV20-1 with TRBJ1-1; D is perhaps TRBD1 (5 bases). The source was whole blood, collected in connection with sensitization to the hapten diphenylcyclopropenone (DPC). Here the CDR3 DNA reads TGCAGTGCTAGTGGGTGGACAACAACCGACCAGGCTGAAGCTTTCTTT. Its protein is CSASGWTTTDQAEAFF.